This TCR beta chain was captured in a study of blood T cell repertoires in COVID-19. Study summary: Some COVID-19 samples were acute and others convalescent; all came from the United States, Italy and Spain.

Enrollment of patients from Seattle took place during active infection, with longitudinal follow-up. Trimming removed 5 bases from V and 5 bases from J; junction bases left unmatched: 8. The CDR3 length is 17 residues. The germline V gene has CDR1 KGHDR and CDR2 SFDVKD. Original data processing: Amplification of reference gene primers provided the estimated nucleated cell counts. Here immunoSEQ multiplex PCR was the method, and the copy in TCRdb shows in-frame clones only, minus some. Clonal size and the V and J genes are those of that table, whereas D and trimming came from the DNA. There are about 95,000 clones in the sample; roughly 79% occur only once, and 4% to 6% lies in the top ten.

This sequence originates from an elderly man with COVID-19, enrolled during active disease. Sequenced input: peripheral blood. V and J are TRBV24-1 and TRBJ2-2; 12 positions match TRBD2. The CDR3 protein is CATSGPRLAGATGELFF. CDR3 coding DNA: TGTGCCACCAGTGGCCCTCGACTAGCGGGAGCAACCGGGGAGCTGTTTTTT.